This is a list of T cell receptor beta chains from one sample in a study of somatic mutations in cytotoxic T cells in rheumatoid arthritis. The method was immunoSEQ multiplex PCR; TCRdb's version includes in-frame clones alone and lacks a portion of them. The data contain some 15,000 clones, roughly four fifths of them seen just once; the ten biggest clones take up 15% to 20%. Sequenced: CD8+ T cells sorted from blood. These receptors were taken from a woman aged 45-60 years with rheumatoid arthritis. The CDR3 runs from the conserved cysteine through the conserved F or W. D genes are given only for firm matches. Clone size is stated in some rows and not others, as once, few, many or a class when expanded.

CDR3 DNA,CDR3 protein,D gene,clone size,V gene,J gene
TGTGCCAGCAGCTTAGTGGCCGGGAGGGCCCTCTACAATGAGCAGTTCTTC,CASSLVAGRALYNEQFF,TRBD2,few,TRBV11-2,TRBJ2-1
TGTGCCAGCAGCTTAGTTGCGAAAAGCTCCTACAATGAGCAGTTCTTC,CASSLVAKSSYNEQFF,.,.,TRBV7-2,TRBJ2-1
TGTGCCAGCAGTTTACACAGGGGGAATGAGCAGTTCTTC,CASSLHRGNEQFF,TRBD1,.,TRBV27,TRBJ2-1
TGTGCCAGCAGTGACTCTGGGACAGGGGGCGCGGATGGCTACACCTTC,CASSDSGTGGADGYTF,TRBD1,.,TRBV6-4,TRBJ1-2
TGTGCCAGTAAAGGTACTCGGTGGGAAACCGGGGAGCTGTTTTTT,CASKGTRWETGELFF,.,.,TRBV19,TRBJ2-2
TGTGCCAGCAGTGATAGTACTGATAGCACAGATACGCAGTATTTT,CASSDSTDSTDTQYF,.,.,TRBV6-4,TRBJ2-3
TGTGCCAGCTCACCGTCGCGACAAACGAACACCGGGGAGCTGTTTTTT,CASSPSRQTNTGELFF,.,once,TRBV18,TRBJ2-2
TGTGCCAGCAGCTTAGGGGACAGGGTGACAGATACGCAGTATTTT,CASSLGDRVTDTQYF,TRBD1,.,TRBV11-2,TRBJ2-3
TGTGCCATCAGGGGGACAGGGGCTGACGGGGAGCTGTTTTTT,CAIRGTGADGELFF,TRBD1,.,TRBV10-3,TRBJ2-2
TGCGCCAGCAGCCAAGCTGCGGGGGGCGGGTACGAGCAGTACTTC,CASSQAAGGGYEQYF,TRBD2,.,TRBV4-1,TRBJ2-7
TGTGCCAGCAGTTTAGATCCCGGGACAGGGGTTCTTGTGAGCAATCAGCCCCAGCATTTT,CASSLDPGTGVLVSNQPQHF,TRBD1,.,TRBV28,TRBJ1-5
TGTGCCAGTAGTATTCCGGGCGGGACTTATAATTCACCCCTCCACTTT,CASSIPGGTYNSPLHF,.,.,TRBV19,TRBJ1-6
TGTGCCAGCAGCTTAAGGTGGACTAGCGGGAGTGGGGCAGATACGCAGTATTTT,CASSLRWTSGSGADTQYF,TRBD2,.,TRBV11-2,TRBJ2-3
TGTGCCAGCAGTCTATACACAGATACGCAGTATTTT,CASSLYTDTQYF,.,.,TRBV5-4,TRBJ2-3
TGTGCCAGCAGGAGGCAACTGCCTGGCTCTGGGGCCAACGTCCTGACTTTC,CASRRQLPGSGANVLTF,.,.,TRBV28,TRBJ2-6
TGTCCACGCGCGGAGTACAATGAGCAGTTCTTC,CPRAEYNEQFF,.,.,TRBV27,TRBJ2-1
TGTGCCAGCAGCACTAGCGGGAGCACAGATACGCAGTATTTT,CASSTSGSTDTQYF,TRBD2,few,TRBV9,TRBJ2-3
TGTGCCAGCAGCCCAGGGACTAGTACGGACCGAGACATTCAGTACTTC,CASSPGTSTDRDIQYF,TRBD2,.,TRBV7-9,TRBJ2-4
TGTGCCAGCAGCGATGGGACAGGAGGGGGCCAGCCCCAGCATTTT,CASSDGTGGGQPQHF,TRBD1,.,TRBV5-6,TRBJ1-5
TGTGCCAGCAGCCACCCCTCAGGGAGGGACCCCTCCATCTACGAGCAGTACTTC,CASSHPSGRDPSIYEQYF,TRBD2,.,TRBV7-9,TRBJ2-7
TGTGCCAGCAGCGTGGTCTCCTATGGCTACACCTTC,CASSVVSYGYTF,.,.,TRBV7-9,TRBJ1-2
TGTGCCAGCAGCTTAGATCTTAGCGGGGCCTACAATGAGCAGTTCTTC,CASSLDLSGAYNEQFF,TRBD2,.,TRBV7-9,TRBJ2-1
TGTGCCAGCAGCTTGACCCATGAGCAGTTCTTC,CASSLTHEQFF,.,.,TRBV11-2,TRBJ2-1
TGTGCCAGCAGTGAACTAGCGGACTACCAAGAGACCCAGTACTTC,CASSELADYQETQYF,TRBD2,.,TRBV6-1,TRBJ2-5
TGTGCCAGCAGCTTGATGGGAGCGTCCTCAGATACGCAGTATTTT,CASSLMGASSDTQYF,.,.,TRBV5-4,TRBJ2-3
TGTGCCAGCAGTTTATCCAGACTCCTTACCGGGGAGCTGTTTTTT,CASSLSRLLTGELFF,.,.,TRBV28,TRBJ2-2
TGTGCCAGCAGCTCAATACGACAGATAGCTAACTATGGCTACACCTTC,CASSSIRQIANYGYTF,.,once,TRBV5-4,TRBJ1-2
TGTGCCAGCAGTGGACAGAGGGAAGAAGCTTTCTTT,CASSGQREEAFF,.,few,TRBV2,TRBJ1-1
TGTGCCAGCAGCTTACAGGGGGTCGGGAGGAACACCGGGGAGCTGTTTTTT,CASSLQGVGRNTGELFF,.,once,TRBV7-9,TRBJ2-2
TGCGCCAGCAGCCCATACAGGGGGCGATCCTACGAGCAGTACTTC,CASSPYRGRSYEQYF,TRBD1,few,TRBV4-1,TRBJ2-7
TGTGCCAGCAGTTACTCTGAGACGAACGAGCAGTACTTC,CASSYSETNEQYF,.,.,TRBV6-6,TRBJ2-7
TGTGCCAGCAGCTCGACCCGGAACCGAGCGGGGGTGGGGCAGTATTTT,CASSSTRNRAGVGQYF,TRBD2,.,TRBV7-2,TRBJ2-3
TGTGCCAGCAGTGAATGGAGGGGCTCCTACGAGCAGTACTTC,CASSEWRGSYEQYF,.,.,TRBV25-1,TRBJ2-7
TGCGCCAGCAGCCCGGGAGGGTCGCGGGGATTGTGGTATGGCTACACCTTC,CASSPGGSRGLWYGYTF,.,.,TRBV5-1,TRBJ1-2
TGTGCCAGTAGTCTCCCGGGAGCTAGCATCGGGCAGTTCTTC,CASSLPGASIGQFF,.,few,TRBV19,TRBJ2-1
TGTGCCAGCAGTTTGGGTCCGGGGCAAAACACTGAAGCTTTCTTT,CASSLGPGQNTEAFF,.,.,TRBV28,TRBJ1-1
TGTGCCTGGACAGGACTAGCGGGATCCTACAATGAGCAGTTCTTC,CAWTGLAGSYNEQFF,TRBD2,.,TRBV30,TRBJ2-1
TGCAGCGTGCTACTAGCGGGAAAATACGAGCAGTACTTC,CSVLLAGKYEQYF,TRBD2,.,TRBV29-1,TRBJ2-7
TGTGCCAGCAGTCTTAAGGAATTGGGCTATGGCTACACCTTC,CASSLKELGYGYTF,.,.,TRBV28,TRBJ1-2
TGTGCCAGCAGCGCAGTGGCGGGAGGGGGGACCAATGAGCAGTTCTTC,CASSAVAGGGTNEQFF,TRBD2,.,TRBV9,TRBJ2-1
TGTGCCAGCAACGCAGGGTTCACTGAAGCTTTCTTT,CASNAGFTEAFF,.,few,TRBV28,TRBJ1-1
TGTGCCAGCTGGCAGGGGGGAGAATCCTACGAGCAGTACTTC,CASWQGGESYEQYF,.,.,TRBV5-6,TRBJ2-7
TGCAGCGTTGACAAACAGGGGGCTTTTAACTATGGCTACACCTTC,CSVDKQGAFNYGYTF,TRBD1,.,TRBV29-1,TRBJ1-2
TGTGCCAGCAGTTACCGACAGGGAGCTGAAGCTTTCTTT,CASSYRQGAEAFF,TRBD1,few,TRBV6-5,TRBJ1-1
TGTGCCAGTAGTATCCCGGGGCTGAGCACTGAAGCTTTCTTT,CASSIPGLSTEAFF,.,medium-sized,TRBV19,TRBJ1-1
TGTGCCAGCAGTGAATACCAGGGATATCAGCCCCAGCATTTT,CASSEYQGYQPQHF,.,.,TRBV6-1,TRBJ1-5
TGTGCCAGCAGTTCAGGGTACAATCAGCCCCAGCATTTT,CASSSGYNQPQHF,.,.,TRBV2,TRBJ1-5
TGTGCCAGCAGCTTAGGGGAACGGGTCACCGACACCGGGGAGCTGTTTTTT,CASSLGERVTDTGELFF,.,once,TRBV7-9,TRBJ2-2